Following are 15 T cell receptor beta chains from one sample sequenced in a study of T-cell reconstitution after alpha-beta-depleted transplantation in children. Using unique molecular identifiers, the investigators prepared the TCRbeta library. TCRdb itself ran the PCR reads through MiXCR, one entry per CDR3 protein. The table lists hundreds of thousands of distinct CDR3 sequences, around a third of them singletons. Sequenced here: PBMCs from the stem cell graft donor, sampled from the stem cell graft. The receptors were sampled from a human donor who donated a stem cell graft to a child with aplastic anemia.

CDR3 residues: CATSDPSAGGDNEQFF. In DNA form, the CDR3 reads TGTGCCACCAGTGATCCCTCGGCGGGAGGGGACAATGAGCAGTTCTTC. The chain is built from TRBV24-1 and TRBJ2-1; TRBD2 agrees at 9 bases. The CDR3 consists of 16 residues. CDR1 is KGHDR, CDR2 SFDVKD, per germline. Trimming removed 3 bases from V and 5 bases from J; junction bases left unmatched: 7.

The chain carries TRBV18 and TRBJ2-7, with TRBD2 identical over 8 bases. The CDR3 contains 13 residues. The germline CDR1 and CDR2 sequences are KGHSH and LQKENI. V lost 3 bases, J lost 7 bases, and 5 bases stayed unmatched. DNA of the CDR3: TGTGCCAGCTCACCGGCGGGGGGCAGGGAGCAGTACGTC. Protein: CASSPAGGREQYV.

This clonotype came up once. V gene TRBV24-1 combines with J gene TRBJ2-3, with D perhaps given as TRBD1 or TRBD2 (6 bases each). Germline values: CDR1 KGHDR, CDR2 SFDVKD. V lost 0 bases and J lost 4, with 7 bases in between. CDR3 length equals 14 residues. The CDR3 DNA reads as TGTGCCACCAGTGATTTGAGGGGGGCAGATACGCAGTATTTT. Its protein is CATSDLRGADTQYF.

This chain uses TRBV6-1 with TRBJ2-5, with D possibly being TRBD1 (5 bases). CDR1 and CDR2 (germline): MNHNS, SASEGT. The V end lost 6 bases, the J end lost 6 bases, and 17 bases lay between the germline ends. The CDR3 is made up of 14 amino acids. The CDR3 coding sequence is TGTGCCAGCAGCCGTTTAGGGGCCAAAAAGACCCAGTACTTC. It yields the protein CASSRLGAKKTQYF.

This chain links TRBV7-2 with TRBJ2-7, with TRBD2 identical over 7 bases. The CDR3 sequence is 14 residues long. Germline CDR1 is SGHTA and CDR2 is FQGNSA. V was clipped by 1 base and J by 2 bases; unmatched bases: 2. The CDR3, as DNA: TGTGCCAGCAGCTTAGGGGGAGGGCCCTACGAGCAGTACTTC. Translated, it gives CASSLGGGPYEQYF.

The chain couples TRBV2 to TRBJ1-3; D is perhaps TRBD1 (5 bases). Germline V gene sequence: CDR1 SNHLY, CDR2 FYNNEI. V was clipped by 6 bases and J by 0 bases, with 18 bases between them. The CDR3 extends over 17 amino acids. The CDR3 DNA reads TGTGCCAGCAGCTCGATTTGGGCAGGGAGCTCTGGAAACACCATATATTTT. As protein: CASSSIWAGSSGNTIYF. Complete variable domain (other parts from reference TRBV2 and TRBJ1-3): EPEVTQTPSHQVTQMGQEVILRCVPISNHLYFYWYRQILGQKVEFLVSFYNNEISEKSEIFDDQFSVERPDGSNFTLKIRSTKLEDSAMYFCASSSIWAGSSGNTIYFGEGSWLTVV.

To note about this clonotype: At one of its ends the junction is not consistent with the germline gene, which may arise from a read error. The chain is built from TRBV5-1 and TRBJ1-3; D remains unclear. There are 15 residues in the CDR3. CDR1 is SGHRS, CDR2 YFSETQ, per germline. The CDR3 DNA is TGCGCCAGCAGATTGGACTTATCCTCTGGAAACACCATATATTTT. Its translation is CASRLDLSSGNTIYF. The variable domain in full, with the rest retrieved from reference TRBV5-1 and TRBJ1-3, is KAGVTQTPRYLIKTRGQQVTLSCSPISGHRSVSWYQQTPGQGLQFLFEYFSETQRNKGNFPGRFSGRQFSNSRSEMNVSTLELGDSALYLCASRLDLSSGNTIYFGEGSWLTVV.

The V call is TRBV21-1, the J call TRBJ2-1; the DNA was not used to check the table's D call, TRBD1. TRBV21-1 corresponds to a pseudogene. There are 15 residues in the CDR3. The CDR3 DNA sequence: TGTGCCAGCAGGCCTACTGAGACAGGGTCCTATGAGCAGTTCTTC. Its translation: CASRPTETGSYEQFF.

This clonotype showed up many times. This chain's CDR3 is CSVGGNYGYTF. CDR3 bases: TGCAGCGTTGGGGGAAACTATGGCTACACCTTC. This sequence joins TRBV29-1 and TRBJ1-2; D gene unclear. CDR1 and CDR2 (germline): SQVTM, ANQGSEA. The CDR3 sequence is 11 residues long. V was pared by 4 bases and J by 2 bases, with 5 bases between.

The chain couples TRBV20-1 to TRBJ2-3, with TRBD2 matching over 7 bases. Germline V lookup: CDR1 DFQATT, CDR2 SNEGSKA (reference sequence). This CDR3 spans 17 amino acids. V lost 4 bases and J lost 3; bases outside the gene matches: 16. This chain's CDR3 is CSATGHRLAGETDTQYF. Written as DNA, the CDR3 is TGCAGTGCTACCGGCCACAGACTAGCCGGAGAAACAGATACGCAGTATTTT.

In its sample, this clonotype was seen a few times. The chain combines TRBV10-3 with TRBJ2-5; D gene ambiguous. V lost 5 bases and J lost 2, with 9 bases in between. The CDR3 spans 13 residues. Germline CDR1 and CDR2: ENHRY and SYGVKD. CDR3 sequence (DNA): TGTGCCATCAGTTCCCAACCACAAGAGACCCAGTACTTC. Its translation: CAISSQPQETQYF.

V usage is TRBV30 and J usage is TRBJ2-1; 8 bases align to TRBD1. Germline values: CDR1 GTSNPN, CDR2 SVGIG (reference sequence). The junction had 4 bases not matched to a gene; V was cut back by 5 bases and J by 1 base. The CDR3 covers 14 residues. CDR3 bases: TGTGCCTGGGGACAGGGAAATTCCTACAATGAGCAGTTCTTC. This gives the protein CAWGQGNSYNEQFF.

The genes are TRBV29-1 and TRBJ2-5, with no clear D. Per germline, CDR1 SQVTM and CDR2 ANQGSEA. This CDR3 contains 13 residues. Trimming shortened V by 3 bases and J by 2 bases, and 10 bases separated the two germline ends. The DNA for the CDR3 is TGCAGCGTTGACCGGGCGATACAAGAGACCCAGTACTTC. Amino acid sequence: CSVDRAIQETQYF.

This clonotype showed up just a few times. CDR3 residues: CSASPSLYLGTGGETQYF. CDR3 DNA: TGCAGTGCTAGCCCTAGTCTGTATCTAGGGACAGGGGGGGAGACCCAGTACTTC. This sequence joins TRBV20-1 and TRBJ2-5, with 11 bases identical to TRBD1. Trimming took 3 bases from V and 5 from J; bases not matched to a gene: 17. This CDR3 has 18 residues. CDR1 is DFQATT, CDR2 SNEGSKA, per germline (reference sequence).

This clonotype was picked up a small number of times. The CDR3 sequence: CASKTRDRSGSGNGYGYTF. CDR3 DNA sequence: TGTGCCAGCAAGACCCGAGACCGAAGCGGTTCGGGGAACGGCTATGGCTACACCTTC. The V call is TRBV12-3 or TRBV12-4, the J call TRBJ1-2; D is uncertain. With 7 bases removed from V and 4 bases from J, the gap between germline ends came to 31 bases. This CDR3 is built from 19 residues.